A selection of T cell receptor beta chains follows, all from one sample in a study of human T cells and chemical hapten exposure. Each CDR3 protein gets one entry after TCRdb re-called the RACE reads with MiXCR. The sample carries more than 70,000 distinct CDR3 sequences, approximately 9% recorded once. Sequencing was performed on whole blood, taken in connection with sensitization to the hapten diphenylcyclopropenone (DPC). The receptors derive from a man between 40 and 49 years old with alopecia areata. Some clones in this sample may be carry-over from other donors' samples. Both conserved end residues are part of each CDR3. A D gene is named only where the DNA matches it firmly. Some rows mark clone size as missing; the rest say once, few, many or name a class of expanded clone.

J gene | V gene | D gene | clone size | CDR3 protein | CDR3 DNA
TRBJ1-5 | TRBV27 | TRBD1 | many | CASSWQGGQPQHF | TGTGCCAGCAGTTGGCAGGGGGGTCAGCCCCAGCATTTT
TRBJ2-6 | TRBV19 | - | many | CASETGPSGANVLTF | TGTGCCAGCGAGACGGGCCCCTCTGGGGCCAACGTCCTGACTTTC
TRBJ2-1 | TRBV7-8 | TRBD2 | - | CASSLAILAGVNEQFF | TGTGCCAGCAGCTTAGCGATCCTAGCGGGAGTCAATGAGCAGTTCTTC
TRBJ2-5 | TRBV20-1 | - | - | CSARDGAAQETQYF | TGCAGTGCTAGAGATGGGGCAGCCCAAGAGACCCAGTACTTC
TRBJ2-5 | TRBV9 | TRBD2 | few | CASSVGASGIQETQYF | TGTGCCAGCAGCGTAGGGGCTAGCGGGATTCAAGAGACCCAGTACTTC
TRBJ2-5 | TRBV14 | - | few | CASSQNQETQYF | TGTGCCAGCAGCCAAAACCAAGAGACCCAGTACTTC
TRBJ2-3 | TRBV20-1 | - | - | CSSSRGQFTDTQYF | TGCAGTTCCTCCCGAGGACAGTTCACAGATACGCAGTATTTT
TRBJ1-2 | TRBV18 | - | many | CASSPKDFYGYTF | TGTGCCAGCTCACCAAAGGATTTCTATGGCTACACCTTC
TRBJ1-5 | TRBV27 | - | medium-sized | CASSFHRNSNQPQHF | TGTGCCAGCAGTTTTCACCGTAATAGCAATCAGCCCCAGCATTTT
TRBJ1-1 | TRBV18 | TRBD1 | few | CASSPPRTGVRNTEAFF | TGTGCCAGCTCACCACCCCGGACAGGGGTTAGGAACACTGAAGCTTTCTTT
TRBJ2-1 | TRBV28 | - | few | CAGSLAVREQFF | TGTGCCGGCAGTTTAGCGGTAAGGGAGCAGTTCTTC
TRBJ2-3 | TRBV24-1 | TRBD1 | few | CATSETGGVGDTQYF | TGTGCCACCAGTGAAACAGGGGGCGTGGGGGATACGCAGTATTTT